This T cell receptor (beta chain) emerged from a study of T cell repertoires in cytomegalovirus infection. Study overall: The study used recently identified HLA-C-restricted and well-studied HLA-B-restricted CMV epitopes. Public TCR beta signature analysis indicated the presence of both CMV infection and matching HLA type.

General study findings and limits: The ex vivo response was dominated by HLA-C-restricted CMV-specific TCR beta clonotypes. CMV carriers having the relevant HLA were flagged by cumulative public TCR beta family frequency.

TCRdb re-analysed the reads in MiXCR, keeping a single row per CDR3 protein. The data contain about 900,000 distinct CDR3 sequences, 25% to 40% of them singletons. With regard to this clonotype: Its matching antigen is unknown.

The V end lost 2 bases, the J end lost 7 bases, and 12 bases lay between the germline ends. Germline assignment: CDR1 MNHEY and CDR2 SMNVEV (reference sequence). The CDR3 covers 14 residues. The material was cultured CD8+ T cells from PBMCs, obtained from culture after CMV antigen stimulation. This sequence originates from a human donor in good health (CMV status not recorded). Some clones in this sample may be carry-over from other donors' samples. V gene TRBV27 combines with J gene TRBJ1-5; D may be TRBD1 (5 bases). CDR3 amino acids: CASSLAQGYQPQHF. The CDR3 region has the DNA TGTGCCAGCAGTTTAGCGCAGGGATACCAGCCCCAGCATTTT.